Below are 4 T cell receptor beta chains sequenced from a single sample in a study of blood T cell repertoires in COVID-19. Sequenced by immunoSEQ multiplex PCR; TCRdb stores in-frame clones only, minus some. Among around 200,000 clones listed, less than 85% were seen once. The sample comprised peripheral blood. The receptors derive from a human donor in a cohort sampled during active COVID-19.

The chain's CDR3 is CASSRSQGLSGNTIYF. CDR3 coding DNA: TGTGCCAGCAGCCGATCACAGGGCCTCTCTGGAAACACCATATATTTT. J is TRBJ1-3 and V is TRBV3-1 (or the pseudogene TRBV3-2); tentatively, D is TRBD1 (6 bases). Germline V gene data show CDR1 as LGHDT and CDR2 as YNNKEL (reference sequence). Trimming pared 4 bases from V and 0 bases from J, leaving 13 bases between. The CDR3 covers 16 residues.

The V call is TRBV5-1, the J call TRBJ2-2; no firm D call. From germline, CDR1 is SGHRS and CDR2 YFSETQ. With 2 bases removed from V and 1 base from J, the gap between germline ends came to 15 bases. CDR3 size: 17 residues. The DNA for the CDR3 is TGCGCCAGCAGCTTATCCATTCAGGTAGTGAACACCGGGGAGCTGTTTTTT. Its translation is CASSLSIQVVNTGELFF.

The gene calls are TRBV5-4 and TRBJ2-4, with 7 bases aligning to TRBD1. The CDR3 is 15 residues long. Germline-derived CDR1 and CDR2 are SGHNT and YYREEE (reference sequence). V trimming: 0 bases; J trimming: 7 bases; junction bases outside the gene matches: 7. CDR3 sequence (DNA): TGTGCCAGCAGCTTGGGTGCCCGCAGGGGGAACATTCAGTACTTC. It yields the protein CASSLGARRGNIQYF.

CDR3 bases: TGTGCCAGCAGCTGGGGACTAGCCTACGAGCAGTACTTC. Residues: CASSWGLAYEQYF. This sequence joins TRBV5-4 and TRBJ2-7; 8 nucleotides line up with TRBD2. The germline V gene encodes CDR1 SGHNT and CDR2 YYREEE (reference sequence). The J segment lost 2 bases and the V segment lost 3 bases, leaving 1 base of the junction unmatched. CDR3 length: 13 amino acids.